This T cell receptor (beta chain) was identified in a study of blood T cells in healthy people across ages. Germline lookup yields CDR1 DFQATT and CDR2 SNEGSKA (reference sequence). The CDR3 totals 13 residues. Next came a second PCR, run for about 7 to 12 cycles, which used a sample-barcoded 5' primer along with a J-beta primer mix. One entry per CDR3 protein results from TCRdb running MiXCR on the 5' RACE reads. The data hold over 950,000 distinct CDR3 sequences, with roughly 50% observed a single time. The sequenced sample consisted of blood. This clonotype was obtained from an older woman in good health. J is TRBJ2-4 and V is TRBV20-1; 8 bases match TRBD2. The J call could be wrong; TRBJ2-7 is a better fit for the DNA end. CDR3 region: CSAYRREVYEQYF. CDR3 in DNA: TGCAGTGCTTATCGGCGGGAGGTCTACGAGCAGTACTTC.